Listed below are T cell receptor beta chains from one sample, sequenced in a study of blood T cell repertoires in COVID-19. Method: immunoSEQ multiplex PCR; TCRdb's copy keeps in-frame clones and lacks some. Here the sample spans around 160,000 clones, approximately 91% being singletons. Sample: peripheral blood. Receptors originate from a man younger than 35 with acute or convalescent COVID-19. The CDR3 runs from the conserved cysteine through the conserved F or W. D genes are given only for firm matches. The listing skips clone size in some rows; elsewhere it reads once, few, many or a size class.

v_call,d_call,j_call,clone_size,cdr3_nt,cdr3_aa
TRBV10-3,-,TRBJ1-5,few,TGTGCCATCAGTGAGGGGAGGAATCAGCCCCAGCATTTT,CAISEGRNQPQHF
TRBV5-1,TRBD1,TRBJ2-7,-,TGCGCCAGCAGCCTCGATCCGGACAGGGGGCTCGAGCAGTACTTC,CASSLDPDRGLEQYF
TRBV11-2,TRBD2,TRBJ2-3,-,TGTGCCAGCCGCCCACTAGCGGGGGGGCGGGCAGATACGCAGTATTTT,CASRPLAGGRADTQYF
TRBV5-1,-,TRBJ2-6,once,TGCGCCAGCGGAACGGGGTCCGGAGGGGCCAACGTCCTGACTTTC,CASGTGSGGANVLTF
TRBV11-2,-,TRBJ1-3,-,TGTGCCAGCAGCTTAAGACAGATGCGTGGAAACACCATATATTTT,CASSLRQMRGNTIYF
TRBV5-8,TRBD2,TRBJ2-1,-,TGTGCCAGCAGCTTGGGAACTAGCGGATTCTACAATGAGCAGTTCTTC,CASSLGTSGFYNEQFF
TRBV6-9,-,TRBJ1-1,-,TGTGCCAGCAGTTACCTCACAGGGAACACTGAAGCTTTCTTT,CASSYLTGNTEAFF
TRBV6-5,-,TRBJ2-1,-,TGTGCCAGCAGTTCCCCTAGGAGCTCCTACAATGAGCAGTTCTTC,CASSSPRSSYNEQFF
TRBV4-1,TRBD1,TRBJ1-2,-,TGCGCCAGCAGCCAAGGACCAAACAGGGGGCAAGGCTACACCTTC,CASSQGPNRGQGYTF
TRBV6-5,-,TRBJ1-1,-,TGTGCCAGCAGTTACGGGCAGTGGAACACTGAAGCTTTCTTT,CASSYGQWNTEAFF
TRBV6-4,-,TRBJ2-5,-,TGTGCCAGCAGTGACCGGGTCGGAGAGACCCAGTACTTC,CASSDRVGETQYF
TRBV30,TRBD2,TRBJ2-2,-,TGTGCCTGGTCCCCAGGGCGGGAGGACACCGGGGAGCTGTTTTTT,CAWSPGREDTGELFF
TRBV7-2,-,TRBJ1-3,-,TGTGCCAGCAGCTTATATCAGGGGATCTCTGGAAACACCATATATTTT,CASSLYQGISGNTIYF
TRBV30,-,TRBJ2-7,-,TGTGCCTGGGCGACAGTTACGGCTTTCGAGCAGTACTTC,CAWATVTAFEQYF
TRBV6-4,TRBD2,TRBJ2-3,once,TGTGCCAGCAGTGACTCGCGGACTAGCGGGAGGGCGAGGGAAACGCAGTATTTT,CASSDSRTSGRARETQYF
TRBV29-1,-,TRBJ2-3,-,TGCAGCGTTGATTCTTCTACCTACACAGATACGCAGTATTTT,CSVDSSTYTDTQYF
TRBV5-1,-,TRBJ1-1,-,TGCGCCAGCAGCGGGGCGGTAAACACTGAAGCTTTCTTT,CASSGAVNTEAFF
TRBV24-1,TRBD1,TRBJ1-2,-,TGTGCCACCAGTGAAGGGACAGAGAAGAACTATGGCTACACCTTC,CATSEGTEKNYGYTF
TRBV4-1,-,TRBJ1-1,-,TGCGCCAGCAGCCAAGGCAGGGGCACTGAAGCTTTCTTT,CASSQGRGTEAFF
TRBV29-1,TRBD1,TRBJ1-2,-,TGCAGCGTCCCGGACAGGGGCTATGGCTACACCTTC,CSVPDRGYGYTF
TRBV11-2,-,TRBJ2-7,-,TGTGCCAGCAGACGGAGGGGCGACGAGCAGTACTTC,CASRRRGDEQYF
TRBV19,TRBD1,TRBJ1-2,once,TGTGCCAGTAGTATTACAGGGGATTTCTATGGCTACACCTTC,CASSITGDFYGYTF
TRBV19,TRBD1,TRBJ1-4,-,TGTGCCAGTAGTTCAGACTTTCCGGACAGGGCGTTTAATGAAAAACTGTTTTTT,CASSSDFPDRAFNEKLFF
TRBV5-5,-,TRBJ1-1,-,TGTGCCAGCACCTTTCCGACTTCGAACACTGAAGCTTTCTTT,CASTFPTSNTEAFF
TRBV10-3,-,TRBJ1-5,few,TGTGCCATCAGTAGCCAATCAGGGGATAGCAATCAGCCCCAGCATTTT,CAISSQSGDSNQPQHF
TRBV5-1,-,TRBJ1-3,-,TGCGCCAGCAGCTTGTCCCCGGGGGGAAACACCATATATTTT,CASSLSPGGNTIYF
TRBV30,-,TRBJ1-5,-,TGTGCCTGGAGTGGGGGGGGGAATCAGCCCCAGCATTTT,CAWSGGGNQPQHF
TRBV24-1,TRBD1,TRBJ2-3,-,TGTGCCACCAGTGAAGGGGGCGGGACAGATACGCAGTATTTT,CATSEGGGTDTQYF
TRBV11-2,-,TRBJ1-1,-,TGTGCCAGCAGCTCCGGGTATTCCACTGAAGCTTTCTTT,CASSSGYSTEAFF
TRBV2,TRBD1,TRBJ1-2,-,TGTGCCAGCAGTGAAGCGCTTAAGAGACAGGGCAACTATGGCTACACCTTC,CASSEALKRQGNYGYTF
TRBV19,TRBD1,TRBJ1-4,-,TGTGCCAGTAGTCGCAAAACTTCAGGGGGCCGTGAAAAACTGTTTTTT,CASSRKTSGGREKLFF
TRBV7-2,-,TRBJ1-3,few,TGTGCCAGCAGCTTAGCGGGGGCCCCTGGAAACACCATATATTTT,CASSLAGAPGNTIYF
TRBV5-8,-,TRBJ2-5,once,TGTGCCAGCAGCTTGGTGGACAGAAAAGAGACCCAGTACTTC,CASSLVDRKETQYF
TRBV14,-,TRBJ1-2,-,TGTGCCAGCAGCCAAGATCAGGGCAGTTTATACGGCTACACCTTC,CASSQDQGSLYGYTF
TRBV4-1,TRBD1,TRBJ1-1,-,TGCGCCAGCAGCCGAGGGGACAGTACTTTCACTGAAGCTTTCTTT,CASSRGDSTFTEAFF
TRBV29-1,TRBD1,TRBJ2-4,-,TGCAGCGTCCGTCGGGACAGGGGATCCAAAAACATTCAGTACTTC,CSVRRDRGSKNIQYF
TRBV24-1,TRBD2,TRBJ2-3,-,TGTGCCACCAGTACGACTAGCGGAAGCACAGATACGCAGTATTTT,CATSTTSGSTDTQYF
TRBV21-1,-,TRBJ2-2,-,TGTGCCAGCAGCTCAAAAGACGGGAGGGACAGACGCACCGGGGAGCTGTTTTTT,CASSSKDGRDRRTGELFF
TRBV2,TRBD2,TRBJ2-3,-,TGTGCCAGCAGTCCCTTGACTAGCGGGTCTAGCACAGATACGCAGTATTTT,CASSPLTSGSSTDTQYF
TRBV2,-,TRBJ2-7,-,TGTGCCCACAGGGAGGGCGAGCAGTACTTC,CAHREGEQYF